This T cell receptor (beta chain) emerged from a study of T-cell reconstitution after alpha-beta-depleted transplantation in children. This clonotype was found many times. What it binds is unknown. TCRbeta library preparation incorporated unique molecular identifiers. TCRdb used MiXCR to reprocess the PCR reads, holding one entry per CDR3 protein. The top ten clones hold about two thirds of a sample with about 17,000 distinct CDR3 sequences, 9.5% to 15% of them seen once. General observations from the study: At the one-year point after transplant, T-cell counts and TCRbeta diversity were found to come mostly from T cells that had been newly produced. Where some patients showed high TCRbeta diversity at day 60, it came from recipient T cells and thymic progenitors that had survived.

There are 13 residues in the CDR3. The V gene's germline CDR1 is ENHRY and CDR2 SYGVKD. J was trimmed by 6 bases and V by 3 bases; bases with no gene match: 2. This chain links TRBV10-3 with TRBJ1-2; 9 bases line up with TRBD1. The source material was PBMCs, mostly from graft donor cells, sampled 180 days after TCRalphabeta/CD19-depleted stem cell transplant. The TCR comes from a boy under three years old who had a stem cell transplant for Wiskott-Aldrich syndrome, so the T cells may come from the graft donor. The CDR3 coding sequence is TGTGCCATCAGTGATGGGACAGGGCATGGCTACACCTTC. Amino acid sequence: CAISDGTGHGYTF.